The 6 T cell receptor beta chains presented below share a single source sample, sequenced in a study of shared clonotypes between healthy human individuals. TCRdb's copy holds only in-frame clones and misses some; the assay was immunoSEQ multiplex PCR. The sample records 950,000 to 1,300,000 clones, roughly 80% being singletons. Sequencing used memory CD4+ T cells sorted from blood. Described subset: CD45RA-negative fraction. The source is a man aged 18 to 30 in good health.

The chain joins TRBV7-9 to TRBJ2-1, with D perhaps matching TRBD1 or TRBD2 (5 bases each). This CDR3 has 14 residues. From germline, CDR1 is SEHNR and CDR2 FQNEAQ (reference sequence). V shed 4 bases and J shed 5 bases, with 12 bases lying between them. The CDR3 protein is CASSSTGTNNEQFF. In nucleotides, the CDR3 is TGTGCCAGCAGCTCAACCGGGACCAACAATGAGCAGTTCTTC.

The rearrangement uses TRBV9 and TRBJ2-5; D unresolved. The V end lost 4 bases, the J end lost 5 bases, and 18 bases lay between the germline ends. The CDR3 contains 15 residues. Germline lookup yields CDR1 SGDLS and CDR2 YYNGEE. CDR3 in amino acids: CASSPTNTLGETQYF. The CDR3, as DNA: TGTGCCAGCAGCCCAACAAACACCTTGGGGGAGACCCAGTACTTC.

Note on this clone: Other DNA sequences in this sample translate to the same CDR3. The V gene is TRBV7-2, the J gene TRBJ2-7; a weak D match, TRBD2 (6 bases). There are 14 residues in the CDR3. The germline gives CDR1 SGHTA, CDR2 FQGNSA. V was clipped by 5 bases and J by 2 bases, with 13 bases between them. Here the CDR3 reads CASSPRGGTYEQYF. CDR3 DNA: TGTGCCAGCAGCCCCCGGGGCGGGACCTACGAGCAGTACTTC.

V and J are TRBV5-4 and TRBJ1-6; weak D call: TRBD1 (5 bases). The CDR3 is 14 amino acids. Per the germline V gene, CDR1 is SGHNT and CDR2 is YYREEE (reference sequence). The ends were cut back, 2 bases at V and 6 bases at J, with 9 bases in the middle. CDR3 sequence: CASSLDGANSPLHF. CDR3 sequence (DNA): TGTGCCAGCAGCTTAGATGGGGCTAATTCACCCCTCCACTTT.

The chain recombines TRBV11-2 with TRBJ1-3; D might be TRBD1 (6 bases). CDR3 length: 15 residues. CDR1 and CDR2 (germline): SGHAT, FQNNGV. V lost 6 bases to trimming and J lost 0 bases, with 12 bases between them. CDR3 loop: CASRRGQLSGNTIYF. In DNA, the CDR3 is TGTGCCAGCAGACGCGGACAGCTCTCTGGAAACACCATATATTTT. Complete variable domain (other parts from reference TRBV11-2 and TRBJ1-3): EAGVAQSPRYKIIEKRQSVAFWCNPISGHATLYWYQQILGQGPKLLIQFQNNGVVDDSQLPKDRFSAERLKGVDSTLKIQPAKLEDSAVYLCASRRGQLSGNTIYFGEGSWLTVV.

The V call is TRBV2, the J call TRBJ1-1; 8 bases are a match to TRBD1. The V gene end was trimmed by 7 bases and the J gene end by 7 bases; junction bases not matched to a gene: 8. This CDR3 is 13 amino acids long. Germline V gene sequence: CDR1 SNHLY, CDR2 FYNNEI. CDR3 nucleotides: TGTGCCAGCACAGGACAGGGATGGATTGAAGCTTTCTTT. It is translated as CASTGQGWIEAFF.